This T cell receptor (beta chain) came from a study of blood T cell repertoires in COVID-19. Study overall: COVID-19 samples, acute and convalescent, were from the United States, Italy and Spain. Sources were T cells, B-cell-depleted T cells, or PBMCs; the material itself was cDNA or gDNA.

In the original analysis: Amplification from reference gene primers served as the basis for estimated nucleated cell counts. Data came from immunoSEQ multiplex PCR; TCRdb stores just in-frame clones and leaves some out. V, J and clone size derive from that table, while D and trimming were established from the DNA sequence. The sample has about 220,000 clones, under 90% seen once. The CDR3 is made up of 13 amino acids. Germline V gene lookup returns CDR1 SNHLY and CDR2 FYNNEI. V was pared by 6 bases and J by 11 bases, with 8 bases of the junction left unmatched. The chain joins TRBV2 to TRBJ1-1, with TRBD1 matching 11 bases. Sequencing input: peripheral blood. This TCR came from a woman of 80 years or more with acute or convalescent COVID-19. The CDR3 DNA sequence: TGTGCCAGCAGCCTGGACAGGGGGCGATTGGCTTTCTTT. Encoded protein: CASSLDRGRLAFF.